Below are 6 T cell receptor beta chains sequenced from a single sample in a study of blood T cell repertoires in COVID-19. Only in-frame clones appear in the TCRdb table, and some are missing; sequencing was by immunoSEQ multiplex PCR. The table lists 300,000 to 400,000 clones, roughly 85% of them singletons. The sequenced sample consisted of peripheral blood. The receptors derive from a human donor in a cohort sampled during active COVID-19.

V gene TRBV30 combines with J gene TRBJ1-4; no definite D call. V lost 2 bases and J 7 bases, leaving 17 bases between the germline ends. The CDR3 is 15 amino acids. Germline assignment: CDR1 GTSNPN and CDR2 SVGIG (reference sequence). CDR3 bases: TGTGCCTGGAGTCAAGACGCGGGGAAAGGTGAAAAACTGTTTTTT. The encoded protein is CAWSQDAGKGEKLFF.

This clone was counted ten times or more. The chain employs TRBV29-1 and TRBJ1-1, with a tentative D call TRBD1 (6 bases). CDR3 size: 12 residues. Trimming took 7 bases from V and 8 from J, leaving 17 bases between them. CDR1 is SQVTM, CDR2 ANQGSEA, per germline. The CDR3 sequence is CSAKLIDREAFF. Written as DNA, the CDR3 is TGCAGCGCCAAACTGATTGACAGGGAAGCTTTCTTT. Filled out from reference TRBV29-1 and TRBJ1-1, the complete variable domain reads SAVISQKPSRDICQRGTSLTIQCQVDSQVTMMFWYRQQPGQSLTLIATANQGSEATYESGFVIDKFPISRPNLTFSTLTVSNMSPEDSSIYLCSAKLIDREAFFGQGTRLTVV.

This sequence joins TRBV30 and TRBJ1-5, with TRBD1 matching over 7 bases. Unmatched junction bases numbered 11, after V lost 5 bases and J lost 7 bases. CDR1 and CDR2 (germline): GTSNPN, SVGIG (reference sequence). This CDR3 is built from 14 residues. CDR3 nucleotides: TGTGCCTGGGTCCAAAAGGGGGCCTGGCAGCCCCAGCATTTT. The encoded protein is CAWVQKGAWQPQHF.

The CDR3 region is CASTDRGNQPQHF. The CDR3 nucleotides are TGTGCCAGTACGGACAGGGGTAACCAGCCCCAGCATTTT. This chain uses TRBV19 with TRBJ1-5; 9 bases fit TRBD1. This CDR3 region has 13 residues. J gave up 7 bases and V 7 bases, and 5 bases lay outside the gene matches. Germline-derived CDR1 and CDR2 are LNHDA and SQIVND (reference sequence). The variable domain in full, completed from reference TRBV19 and TRBJ1-5, reads DGGITQSPKYLFRKEGQNVTLSCEQNLNHDAMYWYRQDPGQGLRLIYYSQIVNDFQKGDIAEGYSVSREKKESFPLTVTSAQKNPTAFYLCASTDRGNQPQHFGDGTRLSIL.

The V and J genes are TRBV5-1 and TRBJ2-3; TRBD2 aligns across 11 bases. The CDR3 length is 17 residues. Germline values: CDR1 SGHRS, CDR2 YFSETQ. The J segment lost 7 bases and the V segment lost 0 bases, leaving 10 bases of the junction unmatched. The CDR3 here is CASSLVLAGGMGNTQYF. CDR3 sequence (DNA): TGCGCCAGCAGCTTGGTCCTAGCGGGGGGAATGGGCAATACGCAGTATTTT.

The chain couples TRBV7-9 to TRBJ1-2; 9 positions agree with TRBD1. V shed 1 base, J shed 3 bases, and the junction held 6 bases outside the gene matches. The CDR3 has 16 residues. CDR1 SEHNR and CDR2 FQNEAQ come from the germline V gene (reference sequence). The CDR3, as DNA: TGTGCCAGCAGCTTAGGAACAGGGGGCGCCTACTATGGCTACACCTTC. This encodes CASSLGTGGAYYGYTF.